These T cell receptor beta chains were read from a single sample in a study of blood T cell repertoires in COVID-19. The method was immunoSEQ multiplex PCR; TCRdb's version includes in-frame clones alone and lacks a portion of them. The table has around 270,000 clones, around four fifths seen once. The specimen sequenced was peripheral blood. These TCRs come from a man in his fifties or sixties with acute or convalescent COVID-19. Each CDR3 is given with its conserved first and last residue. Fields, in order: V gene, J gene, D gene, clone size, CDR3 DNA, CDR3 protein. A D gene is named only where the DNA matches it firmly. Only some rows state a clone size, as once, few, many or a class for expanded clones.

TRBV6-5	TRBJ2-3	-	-	TGTGCCAGCAGTTACTCGAGGGAGGCAGATACGCAGTATTTT	CASSYSREADTQYF
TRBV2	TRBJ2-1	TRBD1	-	TGTGCCAGGCGGACAGGGGACTACAATGAGCAGTTCTTC	CARRTGDYNEQFF
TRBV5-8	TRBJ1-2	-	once	TGTGCCAGCAGCGTAGGACAGTACGGCTATGGCTACACCTTC	CASSVGQYGYGYTF
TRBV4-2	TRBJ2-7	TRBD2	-	TGTGCCAGCAGCCAGGATGGACTAGCGGGAGATTCCCCCTACGAGCAGTACTTC	CASSQDGLAGDSPYEQYF
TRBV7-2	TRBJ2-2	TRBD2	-	TGTGCCAGCAGCCCCAAGCGGGGGAGGGCCGGGGAGCTGTTTTTT	CASSPKRGRAGELFF
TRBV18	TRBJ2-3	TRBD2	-	TGTGCCAGCTCACCACGGGCGGGGGGCACAGATACGCAGTATTTT	CASSPRAGGTDTQYF
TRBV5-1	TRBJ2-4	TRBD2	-	TGCGCCAGCAGCCCAGTAGGGCTAGCGGGAGGTCCACGGGGAAACATTCAGTACTTC	CASSPVGLAGGPRGNIQYF
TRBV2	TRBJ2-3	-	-	TGTGCCAGCAGTGAACTTCCCGGGAAGGTAGATACGCAGTATTTT	CASSELPGKVDTQYF
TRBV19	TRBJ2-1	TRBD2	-	TGTGCCAGCTGGGACGGCAGACTAGCGGGAGGCGATGAGCAGTTCTTC	CASWDGRLAGGDEQFF
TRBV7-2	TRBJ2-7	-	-	TGTGCCAGCAGCCCCCCCAGCTCCTACGAGCAGTACTTC	CASSPPSSYEQYF
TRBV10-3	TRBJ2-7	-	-	TGTGCCATTCCAAGGGGCGAGCAGTACTTC	CAIPRGEQYF
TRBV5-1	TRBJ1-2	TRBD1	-	TGCGCCAGCAGCAACGGACAGGGTTATGCCAACTATGGCTACACCTTC	CASSNGQGYANYGYTF
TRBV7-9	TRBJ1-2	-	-	TGTGCCAGCAGCTTATTAGGGGACACCTATGGCTACACCTTC	CASSLLGDTYGYTF
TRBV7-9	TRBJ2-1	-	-	TGTGCCAGCAGCCTTGGGCAGGGGAACAATGAGCAGTTCTTC	CASSLGQGNNEQFF
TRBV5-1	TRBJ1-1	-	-	TGCGCCAGCAGCACGGGGGGAGCCGGGGCCGGAGGGGCTTTCTTT	CASSTGGAGAGGAFF
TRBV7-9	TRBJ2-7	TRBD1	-	TGTGCCAGCAGCCCAACCCCGGGACAGGGTTCGTACGAGCAGTACTTC	CASSPTPGQGSYEQYF
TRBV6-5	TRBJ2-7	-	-	TGTGCCAGCAGTTACCCCCCGGTACACGAGCAGTACTTC	CASSYPPVHEQYF
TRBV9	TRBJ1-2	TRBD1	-	TGTGCCAGCAGCCCAGAAGGGACAGCCTATGGCTACACCTTC	CASSPEGTAYGYTF
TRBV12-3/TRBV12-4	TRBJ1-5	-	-	TGTGCCAGCAGTTTATTGAGGGATCAGCCCCAGCATTTT	CASSLLRDQPQHF
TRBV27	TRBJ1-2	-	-	TGTGCCAGCAGTTTATTCGGGTTGCGTGGCTACACCTTC	CASSLFGLRGYTF
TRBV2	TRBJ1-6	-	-	TGTGCCATTAGCCCACGGGGTAGCGGATCACCCCTCCACTTT	CAISPRGSGSPLHF
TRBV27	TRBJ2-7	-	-	TGTGCCAGCAGTTTTCAGGCAGGGCAGCGCGAGCAGTACTTC	CASSFQAGQREQYF
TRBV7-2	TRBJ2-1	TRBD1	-	TGTGCCAGCAGCCCGTTCCCCGGGACAGGGGGCGCCGAGCAGTTCTTC	CASSPFPGTGGAEQFF
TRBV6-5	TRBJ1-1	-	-	TGTGCCAGCAGTATAGTTTCTGGGAGTGAAGCTTTCTTT	CASSIVSGSEAFF
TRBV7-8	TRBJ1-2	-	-	TGTGCCAGCAGCTTAGCAGGGGCACCATCTAACTATGGCTACACCTTC	CASSLAGAPSNYGYTF
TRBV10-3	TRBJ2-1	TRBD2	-	TGTGCCATCAGTGAGCCACACCGGGCGGGGGGACTTTACAATGAGCAGTTCTTC	CAISEPHRAGGLYNEQFF
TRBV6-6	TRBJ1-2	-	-	TGTGCCAGCAGTCCCCCCGGGGGGAGGACGTGGATATATGGCTACACCTTC	CASSPPGGRTWIYGYTF
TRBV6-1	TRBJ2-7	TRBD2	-	TGTGCCAGCAGTGGCGCTTTGAGGCGGGGGGTCTCCTACGAGCAGTACTTC	CASSGALRRGVSYEQYF
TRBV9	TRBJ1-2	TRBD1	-	TGTGCCAGCAGCTCCCCGGGACAGCATGGCTACACCTTC	CASSSPGQHGYTF
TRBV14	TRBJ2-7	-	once	TGTGCCAGCAGCCTATCACGGGTCAGGGGAGGGTCCTACGAGCAGTACTTC	CASSLSRVRGGSYEQYF
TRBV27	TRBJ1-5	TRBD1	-	TGTGCCAGCGGAAGGGACAGGCTCAATCAGCCCCAGCATTTT	CASGRDRLNQPQHF
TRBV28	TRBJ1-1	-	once	TGTGCCAGCAGTTTGCTGGACAGTGAAGCTTTCTTT	CASSLLDSEAFF
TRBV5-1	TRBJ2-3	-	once	TGCGCCAGCAGCCCCGGACAGTTCGAGGATACGCAGTATTTT	CASSPGQFEDTQYF
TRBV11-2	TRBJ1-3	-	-	TGTGCCAGCAGCTTAAATTCATGGGGGGCTGGAAACACCATATATTTT	CASSLNSWGAGNTIYF
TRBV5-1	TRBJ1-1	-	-	TGCGCCAGCAGCTTCGCAGAGAACACTGAAGCTTTCTTT	CASSFAENTEAFF
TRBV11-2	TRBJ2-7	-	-	TGTGCCAGCAGCCAAAGCGGAAGCTCCTACGAGCAGTACTTC	CASSQSGSSYEQYF
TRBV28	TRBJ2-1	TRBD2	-	TGTGCCAGCAGTTTCCCCCCTAGGGTTAGCGGGGCAGCGAGCAAGTTCTTC	CASSFPPRVSGAASKFF
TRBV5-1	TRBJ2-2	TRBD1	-	TGCGCCAGCAGCTTGGGAAGGGGGCGGTTGGAAACCGGGGAGCTGTTTTTT	CASSLGRGRLETGELFF
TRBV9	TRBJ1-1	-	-	TGTGCCAGCAGCGTGAGCCCGACAGGCGTGAACACTGAAGCTTTCTTT	CASSVSPTGVNTEAFF
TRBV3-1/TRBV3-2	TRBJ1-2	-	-	TGTGCCAGCAGCCAAGTAGGAGGGTCGATCAACTATGGCTACACCTTC	CASSQVGGSINYGYTF
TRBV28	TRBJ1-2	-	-	TGTGCCAGCAGTTTTATAGGGGGGGTTGGTCGGGATGGCTACACCTTC	CASSFIGGVGRDGYTF